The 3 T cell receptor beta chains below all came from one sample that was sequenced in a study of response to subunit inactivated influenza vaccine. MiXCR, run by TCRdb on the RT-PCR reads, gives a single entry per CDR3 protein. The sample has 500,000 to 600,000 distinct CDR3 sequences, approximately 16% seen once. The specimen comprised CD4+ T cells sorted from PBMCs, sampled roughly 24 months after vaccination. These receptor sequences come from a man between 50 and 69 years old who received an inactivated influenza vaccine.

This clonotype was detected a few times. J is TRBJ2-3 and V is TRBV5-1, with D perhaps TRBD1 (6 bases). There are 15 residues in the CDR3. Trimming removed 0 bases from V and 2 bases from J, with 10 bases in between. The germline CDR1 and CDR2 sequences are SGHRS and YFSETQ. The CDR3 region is CASSLGGQHTDTQYF. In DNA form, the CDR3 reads TGCGCCAGCAGCTTGGGAGGACAGCACACAGATACGCAGTATTTT.

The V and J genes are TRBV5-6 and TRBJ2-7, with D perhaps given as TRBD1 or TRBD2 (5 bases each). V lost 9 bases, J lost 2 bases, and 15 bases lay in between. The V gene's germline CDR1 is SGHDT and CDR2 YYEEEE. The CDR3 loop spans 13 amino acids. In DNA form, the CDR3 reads TGTGCCATCGGCTCGGGGCTGACCTACGAGCAGTACTTC. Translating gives CAIGSGLTYEQYF.

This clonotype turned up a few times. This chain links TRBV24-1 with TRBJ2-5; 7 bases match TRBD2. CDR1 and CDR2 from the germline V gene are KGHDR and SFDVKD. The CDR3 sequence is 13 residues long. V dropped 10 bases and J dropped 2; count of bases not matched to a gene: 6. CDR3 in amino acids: CATERGGQETQYF. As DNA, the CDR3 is TGTGCCACAGAGCGGGGCGGTCAAGAGACCCAGTACTTC.